The clone carrying this T cell receptor beta chain turned up a few times. Antigen specificity is unknown. This sample was taken from a study of cytomegalovirus exposure and HLA in healthy donors. Whole-study findings and limits: Some TCR beta chains (164 of them) were listed as cytomegalovirus-associated.

Healthy bone marrow donors made up the donors. The donors, nominally healthy at sampling, likely had unrecorded immune exposures. The ends were cut back, 4 bases at V and 3 bases at J, with 12 bases in the middle. The CDR3 is 15 amino acids. Germline V gives CDR1 MNHEY, CDR2 SMNVEV (reference sequence). This PCR relied on a set of 60 Vbeta primers and 13 Jbeta primers. Method: immunoSEQ multiplex PCR; TCRdb's copy keeps in-frame clones and lacks some. The profile covers about 100,000 clones, with roughly 71% appearing a single time and roughly 10% taken by the ten largest. Specimen: PBMCs. This rearrangement joins TRBV27 to TRBJ2-2, with D possibly being TRBD2 (5 bases). The receptor's source is a man over 45 in good health and CMV-seronegative. The DNA for the CDR3 is TGTGCCAGCAGTTCCGGACGGGGATACACCGGGGAGCTGTTTTTT. Translated, it gives CASSSGRGYTGELFF.